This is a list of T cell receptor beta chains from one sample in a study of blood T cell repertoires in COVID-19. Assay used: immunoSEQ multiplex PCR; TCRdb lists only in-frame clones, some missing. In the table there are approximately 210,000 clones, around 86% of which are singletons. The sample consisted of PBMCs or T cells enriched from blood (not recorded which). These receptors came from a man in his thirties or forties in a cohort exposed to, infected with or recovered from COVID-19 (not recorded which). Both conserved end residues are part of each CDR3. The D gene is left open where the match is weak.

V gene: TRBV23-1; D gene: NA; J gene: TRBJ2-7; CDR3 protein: CASSHPIDRDAYEQYF
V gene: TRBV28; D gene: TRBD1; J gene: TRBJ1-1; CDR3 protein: CASSLKGAGTGITEAFF
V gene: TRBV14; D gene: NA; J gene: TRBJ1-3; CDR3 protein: CASSQVQGPGGNTIYF
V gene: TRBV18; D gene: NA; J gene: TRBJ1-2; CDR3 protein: CASSTTIGGYTF
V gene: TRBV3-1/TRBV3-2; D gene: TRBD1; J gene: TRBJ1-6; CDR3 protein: CASRDRVIRDSPLHF
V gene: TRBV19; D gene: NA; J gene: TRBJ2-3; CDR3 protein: CASSMIRVDGSTDTQYF
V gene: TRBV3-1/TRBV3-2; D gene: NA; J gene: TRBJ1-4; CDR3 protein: CASSQGALELFF
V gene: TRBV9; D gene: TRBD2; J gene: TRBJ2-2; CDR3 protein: CASSSTSGSTGELFF
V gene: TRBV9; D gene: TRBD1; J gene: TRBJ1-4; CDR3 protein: CASSVGTGEEKLFF
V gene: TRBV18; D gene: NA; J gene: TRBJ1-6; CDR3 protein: CASSRQENRSPLHF
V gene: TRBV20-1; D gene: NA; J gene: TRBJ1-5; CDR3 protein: CSASLGLVYSNQPQHF